A selection of T cell receptor beta chains follows, all from one sample in a study of cytomegalovirus exposure and HLA in healthy donors. Only in-frame clones appear in the TCRdb table, and some are missing; sequencing was by immunoSEQ multiplex PCR. This sample has approximately 88,000 clones, with 60% to 80% found just once. The sequenced sample consisted of PBMCs. All receptors derive from a man aged 55 to 69 in good health and CMV-seronegative. Each CDR3 is given with its conserved first and last residue. Fields, in order: J gene, clone size, V gene, D gene, CDR3 DNA, CDR3 protein. D genes are given only for firm matches. Clone size is shown for a subset of rows, as once, few, many or a class of expanded clone.

TRBJ2-7 | . | TRBV6-5 | TRBD1 | TGTGCCAGCAGTTTCCGACAGGGGCAGGTCGAGCAGTACTTC | CASSFRQGQVEQYF
TRBJ1-6 | medium-sized | TRBV5-4 | TRBD1 | TGTGCCAGCAGCTCAAACAGGGGGTGGACCTCCTATAATTCACCCCTCCACTTT | CASSSNRGWTSYNSPLHF
TRBJ2-7 | . | TRBV19 | TRBD2 | TGTGCCAGTAGCGGGACTAGCGGGAGGGTCGAGCAGTACTTC | CASSGTSGRVEQYF
TRBJ2-2 | . | TRBV11-3 | . | TGTGCCAGCAGCTTAACATGGAACACCGGGGAGCTGTTTTTT | CASSLTWNTGELFF
TRBJ2-4 | once | TRBV29-1 | . | TGCAGCGTTGTTCGGGGTGGGGAAAACATTCAGTACTTC | CSVVRGGENIQYF
TRBJ2-7 | . | TRBV19 | TRBD1 | TGTGCCAGTAGTGTGACCGGGACAGGGTCCCACGAGCAGTACTTC | CASSVTGTGSHEQYF
TRBJ2-4 | . | TRBV4-2 | . | TGTGCCAGCAGCCAATCCTCTAGCGAGGGGGCCTTCATAGCCAAAAACATTCAGTACTTC | CASSQSSSEGAFIAKNIQYF
TRBJ1-6 | . | TRBV19 | TRBD1 | TGTGCCGGAAGAGGAGGGACAGAAAATTCACCCCTCCACTTT | CAGRGGTENSPLHF
TRBJ1-5 | few | TRBV5-1 | . | TGCGCCAGCAGCCCGAACTCCGGGGGAGCAAATCAGCCCCAGCATTTT | CASSPNSGGANQPQHF
TRBJ2-7 | once | TRBV13 | . | TGTGCCAGCAGCTTAGTATCAGGGAACTACGAGCAGTACTTC | CASSLVSGNYEQYF
TRBJ2-7 | few | TRBV5-1 | . | TGCGCCAGCAGCCTAACGGCGGATAGCCTATACGAGCAGTACTTC | CASSLTADSLYEQYF
TRBJ2-7 | . | TRBV6-1 | TRBD2 | TGTGCCAGCAGTGAAGGACTAGCGGAGCACTACGAGCAGTACTTC | CASSEGLAEHYEQYF
TRBJ2-7 | . | TRBV6-1 | TRBD1 | TGTGCCAGCAGTGAAAGGGTCGGATGGGGACAGGGACTCTACGAGCAGTACTTC | CASSERVGWGQGLYEQYF
TRBJ1-1 | . | TRBV10-2 | . | TGCGCCAGCAGTCAAAACAAGTTTGAAGCTTTCTTT | CASSQNKFEAFF